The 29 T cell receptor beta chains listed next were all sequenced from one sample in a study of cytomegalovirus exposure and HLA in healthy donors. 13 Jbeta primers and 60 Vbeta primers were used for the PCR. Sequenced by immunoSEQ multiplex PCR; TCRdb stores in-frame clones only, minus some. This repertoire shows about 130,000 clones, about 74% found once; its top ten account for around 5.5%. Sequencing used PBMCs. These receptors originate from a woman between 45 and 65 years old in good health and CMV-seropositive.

Written as DNA, the CDR3 is TGTGCCAGCAGTTTATCGGGGCAGGGGAACGAGCAGTACTTC. It specifies CASSLSGQGNEQYF. The V gene is TRBV27, the J gene TRBJ2-7, with D maybe TRBD1 (6 bases). This CDR3 has 14 amino acids. The germline gives CDR1 MNHEY, CDR2 SMNVEV (reference sequence). With 0 bases removed from V and 5 bases from J, the gap between germline ends came to 11 bases.

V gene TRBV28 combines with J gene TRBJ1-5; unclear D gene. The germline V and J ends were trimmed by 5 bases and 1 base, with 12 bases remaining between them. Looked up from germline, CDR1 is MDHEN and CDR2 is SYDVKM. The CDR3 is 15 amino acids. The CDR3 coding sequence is TGTGCCAGCAGTCAACCGGGATCGAGCAATCAGCCCCAGCATTTT. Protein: CASSQPGSSNQPQHF.

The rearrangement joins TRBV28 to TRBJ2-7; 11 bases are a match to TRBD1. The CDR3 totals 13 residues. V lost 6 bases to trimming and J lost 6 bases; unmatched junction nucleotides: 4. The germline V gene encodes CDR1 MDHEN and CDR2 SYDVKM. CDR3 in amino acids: CASSPGTGGEQYF. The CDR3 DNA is TGTGCCAGCAGCCCAGGGACAGGGGGCGAGCAGTACTTC.

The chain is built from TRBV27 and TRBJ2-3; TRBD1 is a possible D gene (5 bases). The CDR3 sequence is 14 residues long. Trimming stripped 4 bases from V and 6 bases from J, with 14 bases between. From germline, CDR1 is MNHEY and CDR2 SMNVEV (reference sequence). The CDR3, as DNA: TGTGCCAGCAGTTGGGGCAAACCAGGGGATACGCAGTATTTT. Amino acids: CASSWGKPGDTQYF.

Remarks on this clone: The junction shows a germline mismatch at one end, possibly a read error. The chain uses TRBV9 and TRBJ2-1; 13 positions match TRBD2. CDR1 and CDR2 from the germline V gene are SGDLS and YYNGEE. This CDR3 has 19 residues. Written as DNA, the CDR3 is TGTGCCAACAGCCCACTAGGACTACTAGCGGGGGGGCGAAGCAATGAGCAGTTCTTC. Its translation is CANSPLGLLAGGRSNEQFF.

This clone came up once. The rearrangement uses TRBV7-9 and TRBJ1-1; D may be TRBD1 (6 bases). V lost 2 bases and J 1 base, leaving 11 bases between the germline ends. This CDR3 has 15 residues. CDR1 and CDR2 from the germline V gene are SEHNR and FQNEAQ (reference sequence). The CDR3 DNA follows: TGTGCCAGCAGCTTAAATGGACAGACGAACACTGAAGCTTTCTTT. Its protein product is CASSLNGQTNTEAFF. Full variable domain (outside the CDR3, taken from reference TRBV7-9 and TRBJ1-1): DTGVSQNPRHKITKRGQNVTFRCDPISEHNRLYWYRQTLGQGPEFLTYFQNEAQLEKSRLLSDRFSAERPKGSFSTLEIQRTEQGDSAMYLCASSLNGQTNTEAFFGQGTRLTVV.

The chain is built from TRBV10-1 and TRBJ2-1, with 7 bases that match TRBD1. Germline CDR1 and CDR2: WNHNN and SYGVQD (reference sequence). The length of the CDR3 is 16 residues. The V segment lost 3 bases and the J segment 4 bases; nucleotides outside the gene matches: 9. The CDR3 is CASSDGNRGTYNEQFF. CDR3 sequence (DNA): TGCGCCAGCAGTGACGGCAACAGGGGAACTTACAATGAGCAGTTCTTC.

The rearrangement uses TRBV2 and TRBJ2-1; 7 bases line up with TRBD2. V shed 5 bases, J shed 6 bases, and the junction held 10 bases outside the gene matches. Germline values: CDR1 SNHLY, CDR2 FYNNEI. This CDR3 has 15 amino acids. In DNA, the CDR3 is TGTGCCAGCAGTCCAGAGCGGGGATCTCGCAATGAGCAGTTCTTC. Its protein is CASSPERGSRNEQFF.

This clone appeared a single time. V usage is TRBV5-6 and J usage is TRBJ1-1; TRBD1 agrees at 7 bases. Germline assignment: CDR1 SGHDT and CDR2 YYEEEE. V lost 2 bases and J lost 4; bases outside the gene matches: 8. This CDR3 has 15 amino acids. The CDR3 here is CASSFPGTAVTEAFF. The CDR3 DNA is TGTGCCAGCAGCTTTCCCGGGACAGCCGTCACTGAAGCTTTCTTT. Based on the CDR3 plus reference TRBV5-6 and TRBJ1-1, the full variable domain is DAGVTQSPTHLIKTRGQQVTLRCSPKSGHDTVSWYQQALGQGPQFIFQYYEEEERQRGNFPDRFSGHQFPNYSSELNVNALLLGDSALYLCASSFPGTAVTEAFFGQGTRLTVV.

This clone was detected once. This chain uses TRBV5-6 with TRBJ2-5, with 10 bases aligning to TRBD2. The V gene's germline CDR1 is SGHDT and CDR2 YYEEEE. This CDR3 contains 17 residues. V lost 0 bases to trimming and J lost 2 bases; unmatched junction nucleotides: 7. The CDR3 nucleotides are TGTGCCAGCAGCTTGGGGCTAGCGGGGGACCCACAAGAGACCCAGTACTTC. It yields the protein CASSLGLAGDPQETQYF.

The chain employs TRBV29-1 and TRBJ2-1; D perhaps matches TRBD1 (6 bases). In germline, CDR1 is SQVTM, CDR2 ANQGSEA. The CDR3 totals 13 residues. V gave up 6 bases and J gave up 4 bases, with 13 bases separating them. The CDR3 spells CSVGASLYNEQFF. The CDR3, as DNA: TGCAGCGTGGGGGCTTCCTTATACAATGAGCAGTTCTTC.

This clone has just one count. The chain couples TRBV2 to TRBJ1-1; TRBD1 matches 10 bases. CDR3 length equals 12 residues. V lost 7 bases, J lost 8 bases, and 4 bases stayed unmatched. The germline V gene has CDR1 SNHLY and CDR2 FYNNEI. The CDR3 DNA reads TGTGCCAGCAAGGGACAGGGGCGGGAAGCTTTCTTT. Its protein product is CASKGQGREAFF. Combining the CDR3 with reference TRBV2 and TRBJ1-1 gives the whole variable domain EPEVTQTPSHQVTQMGQEVILRCVPISNHLYFYWYRQILGQKVEFLVSFYNNEISEKSEIFDDQFSVERPDGSNFTLKIRSTKLEDSAMYFCASKGQGREAFFGQGTRLTVV.

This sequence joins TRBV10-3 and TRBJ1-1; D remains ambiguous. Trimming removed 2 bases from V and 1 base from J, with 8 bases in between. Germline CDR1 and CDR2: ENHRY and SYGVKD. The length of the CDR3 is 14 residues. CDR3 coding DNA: TGTGCCATCAGTGAGGGCCAGGAGAACACTGAAGCTTTCTTT. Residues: CAISEGQENTEAFF.

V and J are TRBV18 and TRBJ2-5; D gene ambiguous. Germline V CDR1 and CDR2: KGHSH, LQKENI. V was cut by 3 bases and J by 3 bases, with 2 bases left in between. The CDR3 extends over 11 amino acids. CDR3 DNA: TGTGCCAGCTCACCTAAAGAGACCCAGTACTTC. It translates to CASSPKETQYF.

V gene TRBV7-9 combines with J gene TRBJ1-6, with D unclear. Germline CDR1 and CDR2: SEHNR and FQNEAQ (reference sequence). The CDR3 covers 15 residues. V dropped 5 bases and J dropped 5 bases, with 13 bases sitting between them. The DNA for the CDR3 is TGTGCCAGCAGCCCGGGGTGGCAAAATAATTCACCCCTCCACTTT. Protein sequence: CASSPGWQNNSPLHF.

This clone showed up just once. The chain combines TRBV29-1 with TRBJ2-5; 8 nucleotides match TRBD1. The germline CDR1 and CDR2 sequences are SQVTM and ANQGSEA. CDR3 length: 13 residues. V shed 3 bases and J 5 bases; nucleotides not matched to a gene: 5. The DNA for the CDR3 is TGCAGCGTTGAGACAGGGGCCCCGGAGACCCAGTACTTC. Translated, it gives CSVETGAPETQYF. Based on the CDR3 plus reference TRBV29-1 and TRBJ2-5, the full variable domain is SAVISQKPSRDICQRGTSLTIQCQVDSQVTMMFWYRQQPGQSLTLIATANQGSEATYESGFVIDKFPISRPNLTFSTLTVSNMSPEDSSIYLCSVETGAPETQYFGPGTRLLVL.

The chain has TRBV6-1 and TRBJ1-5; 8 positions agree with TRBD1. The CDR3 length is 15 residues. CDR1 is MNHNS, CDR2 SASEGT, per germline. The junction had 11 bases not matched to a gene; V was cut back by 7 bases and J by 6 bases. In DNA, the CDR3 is TGTGCCAGCACCCCATTGACAGGGGTGGGTCAGCCCCAGCATTTT. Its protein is CASTPLTGVGQPQHF.

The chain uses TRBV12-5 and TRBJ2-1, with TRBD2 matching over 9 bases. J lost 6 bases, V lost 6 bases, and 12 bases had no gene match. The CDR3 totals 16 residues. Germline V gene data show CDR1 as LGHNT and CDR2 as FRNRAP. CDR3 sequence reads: CASGQRAGGPSNEQFF. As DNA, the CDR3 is TGTGCTAGTGGGCAGAGGGCGGGGGGGCCTAGCAATGAGCAGTTCTTC.

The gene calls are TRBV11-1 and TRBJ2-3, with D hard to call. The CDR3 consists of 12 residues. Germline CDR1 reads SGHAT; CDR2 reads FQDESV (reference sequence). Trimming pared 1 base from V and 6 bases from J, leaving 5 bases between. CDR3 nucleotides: TGTGCCAGCAGCTTAGGGCTGGATACGCAGTATTTT. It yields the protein CASSLGLDTQYF.

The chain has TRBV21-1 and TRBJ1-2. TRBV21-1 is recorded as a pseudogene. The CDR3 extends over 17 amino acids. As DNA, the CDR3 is TGTGCCAGCAGCACCGGCGGGGGGACAGTAAAAAACTATGGCTACACCTTC. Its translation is CASSTGGGTVKNYGYTF.

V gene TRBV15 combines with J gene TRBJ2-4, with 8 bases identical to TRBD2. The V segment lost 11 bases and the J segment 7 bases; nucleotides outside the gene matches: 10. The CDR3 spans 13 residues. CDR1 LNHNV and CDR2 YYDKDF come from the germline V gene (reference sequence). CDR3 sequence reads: CASSQGLENIQYF. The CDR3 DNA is TGTGCCTCGTCCCAGGGACTAGAGAACATTCAGTACTTC.

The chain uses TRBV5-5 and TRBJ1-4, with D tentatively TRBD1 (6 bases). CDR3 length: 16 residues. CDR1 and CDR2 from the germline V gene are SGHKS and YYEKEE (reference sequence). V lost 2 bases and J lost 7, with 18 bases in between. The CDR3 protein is CASSFRFGTSGEKLFF. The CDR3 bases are TGTGCCAGCAGCTTCCGATTTGGGACATCGGGTGAAAAACTGTTTTTT.

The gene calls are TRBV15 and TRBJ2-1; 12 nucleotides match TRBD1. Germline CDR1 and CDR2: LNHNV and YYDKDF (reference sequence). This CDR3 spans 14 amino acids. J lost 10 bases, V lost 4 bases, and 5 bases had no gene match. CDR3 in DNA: TGTGCCACCAGCAAAAGGGACAGGGGGCAGGAGCAGTTCTTC. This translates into CATSKRDRGQEQFF.

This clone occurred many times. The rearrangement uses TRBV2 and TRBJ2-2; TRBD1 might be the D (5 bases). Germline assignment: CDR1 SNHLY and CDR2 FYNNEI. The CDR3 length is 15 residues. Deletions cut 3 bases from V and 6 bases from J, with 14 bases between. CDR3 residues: CASSEWTPRSGELFF. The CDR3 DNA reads TGTGCCAGCAGTGAGTGGACACCTCGATCCGGGGAGCTGTTTTTT.

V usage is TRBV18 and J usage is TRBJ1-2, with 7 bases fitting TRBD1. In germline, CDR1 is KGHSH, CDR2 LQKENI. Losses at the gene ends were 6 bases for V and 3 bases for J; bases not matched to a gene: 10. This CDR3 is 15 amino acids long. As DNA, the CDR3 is TGTGCCAGCTCGGACCAAAGGCAGGGGGACTATGGCTACACCTTC. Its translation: CASSDQRQGDYGYTF.

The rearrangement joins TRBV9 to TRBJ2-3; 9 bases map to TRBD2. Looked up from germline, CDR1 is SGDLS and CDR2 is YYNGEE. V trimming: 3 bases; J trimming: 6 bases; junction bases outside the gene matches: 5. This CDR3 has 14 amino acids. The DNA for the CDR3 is TGTGCCAGCAGCGAATCCGGGACTAGCGATACGCAGTATTTT. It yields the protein CASSESGTSDTQYF.

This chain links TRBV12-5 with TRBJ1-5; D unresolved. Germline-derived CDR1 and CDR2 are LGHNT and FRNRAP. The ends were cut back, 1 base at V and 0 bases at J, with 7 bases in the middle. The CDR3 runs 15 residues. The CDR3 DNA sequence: TGTGCTAGTGGTTTGGGCAGTCATAGCAATCAGCCCCAGCATTTT. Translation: CASGLGSHSNQPQHF.

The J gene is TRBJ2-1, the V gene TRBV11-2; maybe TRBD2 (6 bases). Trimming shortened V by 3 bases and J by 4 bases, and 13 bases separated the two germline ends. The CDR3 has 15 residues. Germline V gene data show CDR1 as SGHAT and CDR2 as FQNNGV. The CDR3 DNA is TGTGCCAGCAGCTTGGATAGCGGCCCTTACAATGAGCAGTTCTTC. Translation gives CASSLDSGPYNEQFF. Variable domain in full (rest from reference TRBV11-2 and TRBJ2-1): EAGVAQSPRYKIIEKRQSVAFWCNPISGHATLYWYQQILGQGPKLLIQFQNNGVVDDSQLPKDRFSAERLKGVDSTLKIQPAKLEDSAVYLCASSLDSGPYNEQFFGPGTRLTVL.

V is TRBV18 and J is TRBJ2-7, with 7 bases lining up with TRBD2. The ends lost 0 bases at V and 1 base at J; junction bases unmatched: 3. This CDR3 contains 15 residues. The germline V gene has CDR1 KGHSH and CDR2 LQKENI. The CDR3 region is CASSPPSGASYEQYF. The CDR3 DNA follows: TGTGCCAGCTCACCACCGAGCGGGGCGTCCTACGAGCAGTACTTC.